The clone carrying this T cell receptor beta chain was seen ten or more times. The V and J ends lost 5 bases and 7 bases respectively, with 15 bases between them. This CDR3 has 15 amino acids. This sample was taken from a study of T cells in Graves' hyperthyroidism and ophthalmopathy. Amplification targeted TCR beta CDR3 regions from RNA transcripts. TCR CDR3 regions were first amplified by RT-PCR with HTBI primers. TCRdb ran MiXCR on the multiplex PCR reads and lists one entry per CDR3 protein. The data hold 300,000 to 400,000 distinct CDR3 sequences, with 14% observed a single time. Sequencing used blood. The clonotype was recovered from a woman aged 25-40 years with Graves' ophthalmopathy. The J gene is TRBJ1-6, the V gene TRBV12-3 or TRBV12-4; no clear D. The CDR3 DNA is TGTGCCAGCAGTATCGGGGAGTCTAGAAATTCACCCCTCCACTTT. Encoded protein: CASSIGESRNSPLHF.